This TCR beta chain was profiled in a study of T cell responses to AZD1222 COVID-19 vaccine. Remarks on this clone: Antigen specificity is unknown.

Whole-study results and caveats: With dominance at 160-218 and 743-854, vaccine-associated CD4 TCRs spanned spike. Unmutated variant regions are reportedly targeted by nearly half of spike-specific TCRs. Scientists sampled the repertoires only once the peak T cell response had passed.

This table comes from immunoSEQ multiplex PCR, and its TCRdb copy is limited to in-frame clones, with some not included. The sample has approximately 180,000 clones, 90% to 95% seen once. V lost 0 bases, J lost 12 bases, and 9 bases lay in between. The CDR3 runs 12 residues. In germline, CDR1 is MNHEY, CDR2 SVGEGT. The receptor comes from an adult who received the MenACWY meningococcal vaccine as a control. The J gene is TRBJ1-5, the V gene TRBV6-2 or TRBV6-3; D is undetermined. The specimen was peripheral blood, collected 28 days after the second dose of the MenACWY control vaccine. CDR3 coding DNA: TGTGCCAGCAGTTACTCACGGGGAAGCCAGCATTTT. Its protein product is CASSYSRGSQHF.